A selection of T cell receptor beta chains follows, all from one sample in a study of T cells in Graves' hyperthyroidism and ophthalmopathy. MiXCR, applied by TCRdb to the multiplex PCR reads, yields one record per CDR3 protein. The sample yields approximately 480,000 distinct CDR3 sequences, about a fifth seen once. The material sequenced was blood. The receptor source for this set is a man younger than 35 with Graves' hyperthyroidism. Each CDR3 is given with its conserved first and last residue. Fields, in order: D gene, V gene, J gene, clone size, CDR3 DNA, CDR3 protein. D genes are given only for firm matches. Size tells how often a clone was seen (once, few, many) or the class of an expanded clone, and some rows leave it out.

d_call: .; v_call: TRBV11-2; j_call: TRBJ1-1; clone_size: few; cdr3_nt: TGTGCCAGCAGCTTAAACGGCCAGACAAGAGAGATGAACACTGAAGCTTTCTTT; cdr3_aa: CASSLNGQTREMNTEAFF
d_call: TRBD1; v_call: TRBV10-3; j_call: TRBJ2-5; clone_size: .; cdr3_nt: TGTGCCATCAGTGATGAGGGGGCTTGGGAGACCCAGTACTTC; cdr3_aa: CAISDEGAWETQYF
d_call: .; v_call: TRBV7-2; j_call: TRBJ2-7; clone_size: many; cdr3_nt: TGTGCCAGCAGCTCTATTATAGGATTATCCTACGAGCAGTACTTC; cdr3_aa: CASSSIIGLSYEQYF
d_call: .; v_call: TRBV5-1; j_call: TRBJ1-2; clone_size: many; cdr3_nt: TGCGCCAGCAGCGTGCAGAAGGGGAGAGGCTACACCTTC; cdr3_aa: CASSVQKGRGYTF
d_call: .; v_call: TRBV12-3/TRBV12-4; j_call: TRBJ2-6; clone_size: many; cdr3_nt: TGTGCCAGCAGGCCTTCTCATGCGGGCTCTGGGGCCAACGTCCTGACTTTC; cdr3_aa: CASRPSHAGSGANVLTF
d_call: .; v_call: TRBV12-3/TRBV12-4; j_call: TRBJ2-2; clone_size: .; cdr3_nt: TGTGCCAGCAGTCCCCCTAGGGACGCCGGGGAGCTGTTTTTT; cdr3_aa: CASSPPRDAGELFF
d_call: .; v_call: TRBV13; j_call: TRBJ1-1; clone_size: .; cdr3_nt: TGTGCCAGCAGCTCCTCCGAGGAGTACACTGAAGCTTTCTTT; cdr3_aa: CASSSSEEYTEAFF
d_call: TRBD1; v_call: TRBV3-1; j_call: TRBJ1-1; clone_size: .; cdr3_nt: TGTGCCAGCAGCCGTCAACAGGGGGGGGCCACTGAAGCTTTCTTT; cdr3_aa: CASSRQQGGATEAFF
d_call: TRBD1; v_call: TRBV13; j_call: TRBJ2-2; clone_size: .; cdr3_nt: TGTGCCAGCAGCTCACCTGGACAGGGGGCCCCCGGGGAGCTGTTTTTT; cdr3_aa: CASSSPGQGAPGELFF
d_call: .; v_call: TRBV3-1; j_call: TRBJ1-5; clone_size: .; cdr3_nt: TGTGCCAGCAGCCAAGATCCCCCGACAGTAAGGCAGCCCCAGCATTTT; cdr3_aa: CASSQDPPTVRQPQHF
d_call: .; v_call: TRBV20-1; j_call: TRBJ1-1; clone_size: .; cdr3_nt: TGCAGTGCTAGTGTCAGTTCGAACACTGAAGCTTTCTTT; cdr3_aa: CSASVSSNTEAFF
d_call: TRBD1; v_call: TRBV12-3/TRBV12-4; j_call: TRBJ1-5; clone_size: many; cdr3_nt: TGTGCCAGCACCGGGACAGCCGAACAGCCCCAGCATTTT; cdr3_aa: CASTGTAEQPQHF
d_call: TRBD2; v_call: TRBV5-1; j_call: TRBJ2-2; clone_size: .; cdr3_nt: TGCGCCAGCAGGCTTGCGGGGGCCGGGGAGCTGTTTTTT; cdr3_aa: CASRLAGAGELFF
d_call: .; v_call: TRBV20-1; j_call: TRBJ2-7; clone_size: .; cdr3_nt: TGCAGTGCTAGAGATCGCCGGGGGAGTTCCTACGAGCAGTACTTC; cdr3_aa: CSARDRRGSSYEQYF
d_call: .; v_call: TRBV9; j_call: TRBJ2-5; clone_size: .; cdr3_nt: TGTGCCAGCAGCGCAGAAGGCAGGGACCAAGAGACCCAGTACTTC; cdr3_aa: CASSAEGRDQETQYF
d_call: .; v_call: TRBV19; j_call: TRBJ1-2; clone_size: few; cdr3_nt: TGTGTCAGTAGTATCGACTCTCAGGCTCTTGGAGATGGCTACACCTTC; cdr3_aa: CVSSIDSQALGDGYTF